One sample yielded the 28 T cell receptor beta chains listed below, sequenced in a study of blood T cell repertoires in COVID-19. Measured with immunoSEQ multiplex PCR; TCRdb has only the in-frame clones, and not every one. The sample yields 390,000 or so clones, roughly 90% seen once. Sequenced: peripheral blood. All receptors come from a woman aged 30 to 39 with COVID-19, enrolled during active disease.

This chain uses TRBV19 with TRBJ1-1; D is unresolved. The V and J ends lost 9 bases and 5 bases respectively, with 16 bases between them. Germline-derived CDR1 and CDR2 are LNHDA and SQIVND (reference sequence). This CDR3 is 13 amino acids long. The CDR3 bases are TGTGCCAGCCTCCACCGGACGGGGACTGAAGCTTTCTTT. It translates to CASLHRTGTEAFF.

This sequence joins TRBV19 and TRBJ2-3; 7 bases fit TRBD1. CDR1 and CDR2 from the germline V gene are LNHDA and SQIVND (reference sequence). The length of the CDR3 is 15 residues. The ends lost 8 bases at V and 4 bases at J; junction bases unmatched: 12. The CDR3 protein is CASSRTVDRADTQYF. CDR3 coding DNA: TGTGCCAGTTCCAGGACCGTCGACAGGGCAGATACGCAGTATTTT.

The rearrangement joins TRBV5-1 to TRBJ2-5; 7 nucleotides match TRBD2. Germline V CDR1 and CDR2: SGHRS, YFSETQ. The junction had 8 bases not matched to a gene; V was cut back by 4 bases and J by 2 bases. CDR3 length: 15 amino acids. The CDR3 sequence is CASSRTVGGQETQYF. DNA for the CDR3: TGCGCCAGCAGCCGGACCGTGGGGGGGCAAGAGACCCAGTACTTC.

The J gene is TRBJ2-3, the V gene TRBV6-5, with D maybe TRBD2 (6 bases). V lost 7 bases, J lost 0 bases, and 11 bases lay in between. CDR3 length: 14 residues. In germline, CDR1 is MNHEY, CDR2 SVGAGI. The CDR3 DNA follows: TGTGCCAGCAACACGGGGGAGAGCACAGATACGCAGTATTTT. Translating gives CASNTGESTDTQYF.

The chain recombines TRBV10-3 with TRBJ2-4; tentative D call: TRBD1 (6 bases). Trimming shortened V by 0 bases and J by 9 bases, and 12 bases separated the two germline ends. The germline V gene encodes CDR1 ENHRY and CDR2 SYGVKD. CDR3 length: 14 residues. DNA of the CDR3: TGTGCCATCAGTGAGTCAACAGGGTCGGGCATTCAGTACTTC. Translated, it gives CAISESTGSGIQYF.

This chain connects TRBV5-6 to TRBJ1-1; 7 bases are a match to TRBD1. V lost 2 bases and J lost 3; bases outside the gene matches: 4. The V gene's germline CDR1 is SGHDT and CDR2 YYEEEE. The CDR3 extends over 14 amino acids. The CDR3 protein is CASSFITGDTEAFF. CDR3 coding DNA: TGTGCCAGCAGCTTTATCACAGGGGACACTGAAGCTTTCTTT. Drawing the rest from reference TRBV5-6 and TRBJ1-1, the complete variable domain is DAGVTQSPTHLIKTRGQQVTLRCSPKSGHDTVSWYQQALGQGPQFIFQYYEEEERQRGNFPDRFSGHQFPNYSSELNVNALLLGDSALYLCASSFITGDTEAFFGQGTRLTVV.

V and J are TRBV5-1 and TRBJ2-7, with D possibly matching TRBD2 (6 bases). There are 13 residues in the CDR3. CDR1 and CDR2 from the germline V gene are SGHRS and YFSETQ. Trimming took 4 bases from V and 6 from J, leaving 14 bases between them. As DNA, the CDR3 is TGCGCCAGCAGCGAACGACCCGGGGGCGAGCAGTACGTC. Translating it yields CASSERPGGEQYV.

The chain links TRBV29-1 to TRBJ2-1, with a tentative D call TRBD2 (5 bases). Germline CDR1 and CDR2: SQVTM and ANQGSEA. This CDR3 is built from 15 residues. V lost 1 base, J lost 0 bases, and 10 bases lay in between. CDR3 nucleotide sequence: TGCAGCGTTGAAGGGACTGGGAGCTCCTACAATGAGCAGTTCTTC. It specifies CSVEGTGSSYNEQFF.

The chain combines TRBV27 with TRBJ2-6; D gene uncertain. This CDR3 is built from 15 residues. V lost 10 bases, J lost 0 bases, and 13 bases lay in between. Germline V lookup: CDR1 MNHEY, CDR2 SMNVEV (reference sequence). This chain's CDR3 is CATVTAVSGANVLTF. DNA for the CDR3: TGTGCCACTGTGACCGCGGTCTCTGGGGCCAACGTCCTGACTTTC.

The rearrangement uses TRBV27 and TRBJ2-4; 10 nucleotides line up with TRBD2. V lost 7 bases to trimming and J lost 7 bases; unmatched junction nucleotides: 7. Germline CDR1 MNHEY, CDR2 SMNVEV (reference sequence). There are 14 residues in the CDR3. The CDR3 spells CASTQTSGLNIQYF. CDR3 sequence (DNA): TGTGCCAGCACCCAGACTAGCGGGTTGAACATTCAGTACTTC.

Only one count was recorded for this clone. The chain combines TRBV9 with TRBJ1-1, with D hard to call. Germline CDR1 is SGDLS and CDR2 is YYNGEE. With 3 bases removed from V and 9 bases from J, the gap between germline ends came to 24 bases. The CDR3 sequence is 16 residues long. CDR3: CASSGGPGSPVLQAFF. The CDR3 DNA follows: TGTGCCAGCAGCGGCGGACCCGGGAGTCCCGTTCTGCAAGCTTTCTTT.

The chain carries TRBV5-6 and TRBJ2-2; 8 bases align to TRBD1. The J segment lost 7 bases and the V segment lost 4 bases, leaving 6 bases of the junction unmatched. The CDR3 has 14 amino acids. CDR1 and CDR2 from the germline V gene are SGHDT and YYEEEE. This CDR3 reads CASSRAGGGGELFF. The CDR3 DNA follows: TGTGCCAGCAGCCGCGCAGGGGGCGGCGGGGAGCTGTTTTTT.

The rearrangement links TRBV19 to TRBJ2-7; 7 positions agree with TRBD2. CDR1 and CDR2 from the germline V gene are LNHDA and SQIVND (reference sequence). The V segment lost 3 bases and the J segment 4 bases; nucleotides outside the gene matches: 6. This CDR3 has 14 residues. The CDR3 reads CASSMTLGGYEQYF. CDR3 nucleotides: TGTGCCAGTAGTATGACTTTGGGGGGGTACGAGCAGTACTTC.

The rearrangement links TRBV11-2 to TRBJ1-1, with D possibly being TRBD1 (5 bases). Germline CDR1 and CDR2: SGHAT and FQNNGV. Trimming took 5 bases from V and 5 from J, leaving 15 bases between them. The length of the CDR3 is 14 residues. The CDR3 sequence: CASSGGTGFTEAFF. The DNA of the CDR3 is TGTGCCAGCAGCGGGGGGACGGGTTTTACTGAAGCTTTCTTT.

The chain recombines TRBV15 with TRBJ2-7; 12 positions match TRBD2. This CDR3 spans 14 amino acids. Germline-derived CDR1 and CDR2 are LNHNV and YYDKDF (reference sequence). The J segment lost 6 bases and the V segment lost 1 base, leaving 1 base of the junction unmatched. The CDR3 loop is CATSRGLAGAEQYV. The CDR3 region has the DNA TGTGCCACCAGCAGAGGACTAGCGGGAGCCGAGCAGTACGTC.

This chain uses TRBV7-2 with TRBJ2-5; tentatively, D is TRBD2 (6 bases). Germline V gene sequence: CDR1 SGHTA, CDR2 FQGNSA. V was shortened by 1 base and J by 0 bases, with 6 bases between the two germline ends. The CDR3 consists of 14 residues. CDR3 nucleotides: TGTGCCAGCAGCTTAGGGACTAACCAAGAGACCCAGTACTTC. Its translation: CASSLGTNQETQYF. The full variable domain, with the rest looked up from reference TRBV7-2 and TRBJ2-5, is GAGVSQSPSNKVTEKGKDVELRCDPISGHTALYWYRQSLGQGLEFLIYFQGNSAPDKSGLPSDRFSAERTGGSVSTLTIQRTQQEDSAVYLCASSLGTNQETQYFGPGTRLLVL.

The chain links TRBV18 to TRBJ2-1, with D possibly being TRBD1 (6 bases). The CDR3 is 14 amino acids. The V gene lost 5 bases and the J gene lost 10 bases, with 18 bases spanning the gap. Germline lookup yields CDR1 KGHSH and CDR2 LQKENI. CDR3 loop: CASSSNSDSREQFF. CDR3 in DNA: TGTGCCAGCTCATCCAATTCGGACAGTCGCGAGCAGTTCTTC.

The chain links TRBV3-1 (or the pseudogene TRBV3-2) to TRBJ2-6; TRBD1 matches at 8 bases. The CDR3 covers 18 residues. The germline gives CDR1 LGHDT, CDR2 YNNKEL (reference sequence). Trimming took 1 base from V and 0 from J; bases not matched to a gene: 5. In DNA form, the CDR3 reads TGTGCCAGCAGCCAAGTGGGGACAGGACGCTCTGGGGCCAACGTCCTGACTTTC. Protein: CASSQVGTGRSGANVLTF.

This chain connects TRBV19 to TRBJ1-5, with TRBD1 as a possible D gene (6 bases). This CDR3 spans 12 amino acids. V was pared by 9 bases and J by 4 bases, with 10 bases between. Germline V gene lookup returns CDR1 LNHDA and CDR2 SQIVND (reference sequence). The CDR3 nucleotides read TGTGCCAGCAACCAGGGGAATCAGCCCCAGCATTTT. It codes for CASNQGNQPQHF. Combining the CDR3 with reference TRBV19 and TRBJ1-5 gives the whole variable domain DGGITQSPKYLFRKEGQNVTLSCEQNLNHDAMYWYRQDPGQGLRLIYYSQIVNDFQKGDIAEGYSVSREKKESFPLTVTSAQKNPTAFYLCASNQGNQPQHFGDGTRLSIL.

The J gene is TRBJ2-2, the V gene TRBV6-5, with a tentative D call TRBD2 (6 bases). The V and J ends lost 7 bases and 6 bases respectively, with 9 bases between them. Germline-derived CDR1 and CDR2 are MNHEY and SVGAGI. This CDR3 has 12 amino acids. Here the CDR3 reads CASIPGAGELFF. The CDR3 region has the DNA TGTGCCAGCATCCCGGGGGCCGGGGAGCTGTTTTTT.

The genes are TRBV10-1 and TRBJ1-1; possibly TRBD1 for D (6 bases). From germline, CDR1 is WNHNN and CDR2 SYGVQD (reference sequence). V was cut by 4 bases and J by 4 bases, with 16 bases left in between. The CDR3 extends over 15 amino acids. The CDR3 DNA reads TGCGCCAGCAGTGGCGGGGGGGCTCTACCCACTGAAGCTTTCTTT. It translates to CASSGGGALPTEAFF.

The J gene is TRBJ1-3, the V gene TRBV7-2; D ambiguous. The V gene's germline CDR1 is SGHTA and CDR2 FQGNSA. The CDR3 has 15 amino acids. V lost 2 bases and J 0 bases, leaving 8 bases between the germline ends. The CDR3 bases are TGTGCCAGCAGCTTATCTGAGATCTCTGGAAACACCATATATTTT. It codes for CASSLSEISGNTIYF.

V is TRBV19 and J is TRBJ1-1; D uncertain. Germline V CDR1 and CDR2: LNHDA, SQIVND (reference sequence). This CDR3 has 15 amino acids. Trimming cost V 7 bases and J 0 bases, with 15 bases left between them. The CDR3 protein is CASTRMPGMNTEAFF. Here the CDR3 DNA reads TGTGCCAGTACTCGGATGCCGGGGATGAACACTGAAGCTTTCTTT.

The chain uses TRBV5-4 and TRBJ2-5, with TRBD1 matching over 7 bases. The V gene end was trimmed by 3 bases and the J gene end by 1 base; junction bases not matched to a gene: 9. The CDR3 is made up of 16 amino acids. Per germline, CDR1 SGHNT and CDR2 YYREEE (reference sequence). CDR3 in DNA: TGTGCCAGCAGCTCAACTCTGGGACAGTTCCAAGAGACCCAGTACTTC. Its translation is CASSSTLGQFQETQYF.

The rearrangement joins TRBV5-5 to TRBJ2-1; 10 bases agree with TRBD2. Unmatched junction bases numbered 16, after V lost 6 bases and J lost 4 bases. This CDR3 is 18 amino acids long. The germline V gene encodes CDR1 SGHKS and CDR2 YYEKEE (reference sequence). CDR3 DNA sequence: TGTGCCAGCACCTCTCTAGGGGGCGGACTAGCGGTTTACAATGAGCAGTTCTTC. Residues: CASTSLGGGLAVYNEQFF.

As for this clone: Sequence at one end of the junction differs from germline and may be a read error. The chain has TRBV7-9 and TRBJ2-4; 9 bases match TRBD2. The CDR3 is 12 residues long. Germline V lookup: CDR1 SEHNR, CDR2 FQNEAQ (reference sequence). The CDR3 DNA reads TGTGCCAGCAGCCGCCAAGCTAGCGGGAAAGACTTC. Encoded protein: CASSRQASGKDF.

V is TRBV3-1 (or the pseudogene TRBV3-2) and J is TRBJ2-1, with a weak D call TRBD1 (5 bases). V was clipped by 0 bases and J by 3 bases, with 12 bases between them. CDR3 length: 16 residues. The V gene's germline CDR1 is LGHDT and CDR2 YNNKEL (reference sequence). The CDR3 loop is CASSQECPGCYNEQFF. CDR3 sequence (DNA): TGTGCCAGCAGCCAAGAGTGCCCAGGGTGCTACAATGAGCAGTTCTTC.

V usage is TRBV18 and J usage is TRBJ2-5, with a weak D call TRBD1 (5 bases). V was clipped by 4 bases and J by 1 base, with 13 bases between them. This CDR3 spans 15 amino acids. Germline V gene sequence: CDR1 KGHSH, CDR2 LQKENI. CDR3 nucleotides: TGTGCCAGCTCACGGGGTGGGGCCCTCCAAGAGACCCAGTACTTC. It encodes CASSRGGALQETQYF.